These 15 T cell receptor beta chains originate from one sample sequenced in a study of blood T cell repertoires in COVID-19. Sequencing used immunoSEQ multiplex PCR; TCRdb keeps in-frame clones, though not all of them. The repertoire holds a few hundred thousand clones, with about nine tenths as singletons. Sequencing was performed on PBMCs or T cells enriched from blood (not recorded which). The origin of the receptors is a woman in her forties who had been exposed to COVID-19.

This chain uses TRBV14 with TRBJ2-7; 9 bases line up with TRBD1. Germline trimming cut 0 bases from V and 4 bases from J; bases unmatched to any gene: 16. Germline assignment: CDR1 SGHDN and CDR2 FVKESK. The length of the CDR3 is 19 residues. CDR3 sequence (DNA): TGTGCCAGCAGCCAAGAAACAGGGGGCATCCGAAAACCTAAATACGAGCAGTACTTC. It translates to CASSQETGGIRKPKYEQYF. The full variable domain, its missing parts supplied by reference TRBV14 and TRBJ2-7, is EAGVTQFPSHSVIEKGQTVTLRCDPISGHDNLYWYRRVMGKEIKFLLHFVKESKQDESGMPNNRFLAERTGGTYSTLKVQPAELEDSGVYFCASSQETGGIRKPKYEQYFGPGTRLTVT.

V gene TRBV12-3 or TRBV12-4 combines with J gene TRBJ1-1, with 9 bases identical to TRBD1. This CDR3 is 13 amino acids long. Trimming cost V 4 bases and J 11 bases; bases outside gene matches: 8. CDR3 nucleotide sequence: TGTGCCAGCAGTTCATGGGACAGGGCGTCGGCTTTCTTT. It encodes CASSSWDRASAFF.

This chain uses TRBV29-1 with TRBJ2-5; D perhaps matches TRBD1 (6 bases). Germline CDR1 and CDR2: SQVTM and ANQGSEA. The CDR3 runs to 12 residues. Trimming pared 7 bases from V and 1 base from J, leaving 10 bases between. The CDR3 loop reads CSGRTAQETQYF. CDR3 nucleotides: TGCAGCGGCAGGACAGCCCAAGAGACCCAGTACTTC.

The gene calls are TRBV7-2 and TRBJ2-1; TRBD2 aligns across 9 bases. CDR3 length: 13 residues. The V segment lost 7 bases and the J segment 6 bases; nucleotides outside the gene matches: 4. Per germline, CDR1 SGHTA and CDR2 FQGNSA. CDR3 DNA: TGTGCCAGCACACTAGCGGGCCTCAATGAGCAGTTCTTC. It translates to CASTLAGLNEQFF.

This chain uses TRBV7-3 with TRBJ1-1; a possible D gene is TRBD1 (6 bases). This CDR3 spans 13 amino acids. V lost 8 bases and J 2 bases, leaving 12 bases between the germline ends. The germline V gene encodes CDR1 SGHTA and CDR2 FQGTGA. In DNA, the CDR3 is TGTGCCAGCGCGTCGGACAGTAACACTGAAGCTTTCTTT. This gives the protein CASASDSNTEAFF.

CDR3 bases: TGTGCCAGCAGCTCGAATACAGGCTCTGGGGCCAACGTCCTGACTTTC. This gives the protein CASSSNTGSGANVLTF. The chain joins TRBV7-8 to TRBJ2-6, with D possibly matching TRBD1 (5 bases). The CDR3 is made up of 16 amino acids. Per the germline V gene, CDR1 is SGHVS and CDR2 is FQNEAQ. Trimming left V 4 bases short and J 0 bases short, with 10 bases between.

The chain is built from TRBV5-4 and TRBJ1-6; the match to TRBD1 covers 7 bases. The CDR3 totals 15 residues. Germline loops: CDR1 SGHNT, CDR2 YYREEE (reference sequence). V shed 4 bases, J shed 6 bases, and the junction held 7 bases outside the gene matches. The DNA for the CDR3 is TGTGCCAGCAGCCCGCAGGGACAGATTAATTCACCCCTCCACTTT. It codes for CASSPQGQINSPLHF.

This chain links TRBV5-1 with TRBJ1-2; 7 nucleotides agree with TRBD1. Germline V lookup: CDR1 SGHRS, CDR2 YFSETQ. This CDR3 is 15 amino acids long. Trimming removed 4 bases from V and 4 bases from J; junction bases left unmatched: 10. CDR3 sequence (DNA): TGCGCCAGCAGCCGAGGGGGCTTGGACCTCTATGGCTACACCTTC. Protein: CASSRGGLDLYGYTF.

The chain's CDR3 is CSVFDTPATSGGPSSGANVLTF. CDR3 nucleotide sequence: TGCAGCGTTTTTGACACCCCGGCGACTAGCGGGGGCCCTAGCTCTGGGGCCAACGTCCTGACTTTC. This rearrangement joins TRBV29-1 to TRBJ2-6; TRBD2 aligns across 12 bases. The V and J ends lost 5 bases and 0 bases, in that order; junction bases with no gene match: 20. The length of the CDR3 is 22 residues. Germline V gives CDR1 SQVTM, CDR2 ANQGSEA.

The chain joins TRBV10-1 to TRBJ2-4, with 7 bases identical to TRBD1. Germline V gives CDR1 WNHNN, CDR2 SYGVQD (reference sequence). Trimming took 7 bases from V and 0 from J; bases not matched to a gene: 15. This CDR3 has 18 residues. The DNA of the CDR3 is TGCGCCAGCACTCGAGGCCAGGGACAGCCCCTAGCCAAAAACATTCAGTACTTC. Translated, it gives CASTRGQGQPLAKNIQYF.

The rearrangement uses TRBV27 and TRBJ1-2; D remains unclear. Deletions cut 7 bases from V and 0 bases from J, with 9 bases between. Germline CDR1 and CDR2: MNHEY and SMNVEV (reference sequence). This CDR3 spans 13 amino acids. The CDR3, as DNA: TGTGCCAGCACGATTAGCCCTAACTATGGCTACACCTTC. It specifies CASTISPNYGYTF.

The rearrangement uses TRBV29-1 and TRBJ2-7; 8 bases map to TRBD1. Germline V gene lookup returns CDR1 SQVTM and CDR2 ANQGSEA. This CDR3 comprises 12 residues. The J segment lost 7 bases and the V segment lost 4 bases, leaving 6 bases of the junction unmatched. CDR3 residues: CSVGRTGREQYF. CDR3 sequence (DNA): TGCAGCGTTGGTAGGACAGGGCGGGAGCAGTACTTC.

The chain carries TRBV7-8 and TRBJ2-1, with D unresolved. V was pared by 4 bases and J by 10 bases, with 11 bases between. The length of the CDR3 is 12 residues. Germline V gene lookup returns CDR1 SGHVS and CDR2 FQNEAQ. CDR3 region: CASSSAQLEQFF. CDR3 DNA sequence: TGTGCCAGCAGCTCAGCCCAACTAGAGCAGTTCTTC.

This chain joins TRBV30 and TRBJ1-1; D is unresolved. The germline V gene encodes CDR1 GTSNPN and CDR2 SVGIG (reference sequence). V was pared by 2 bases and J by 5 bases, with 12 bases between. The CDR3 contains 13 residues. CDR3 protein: CAWSPRVETEAFF. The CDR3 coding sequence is TGTGCCTGGAGTCCTCGAGTTGAGACTGAAGCTTTCTTT. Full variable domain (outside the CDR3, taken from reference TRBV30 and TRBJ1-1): SQTIHQWPATLVQPVGSPLSLECTVEGTSNPNLYWYRQAAGRGLQLLFYSVGIGQISSEVPQNLSASRPQDRQFILSSKKLLLSDSGFYLCAWSPRVETEAFFGQGTRLTVV.

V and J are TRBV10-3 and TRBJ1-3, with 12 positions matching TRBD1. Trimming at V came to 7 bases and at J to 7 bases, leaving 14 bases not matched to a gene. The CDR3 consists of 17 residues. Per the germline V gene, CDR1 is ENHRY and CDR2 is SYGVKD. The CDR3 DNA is TGTGCCATCACCGAATCAACGGGACAGGGGGCACGGAACACCATATATTTT. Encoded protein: CAITESTGQGARNTIYF.